Below, 17 T cell receptor beta chains from the same sample are listed, as sequenced in a study of OX40 agonist ivuxolimab in advanced cancers. Library prep was done by the immunoSEQ multiplex PCR assay. In TCRdb, the immuneACCESS table is reduced to in-frame sequences with V and J assigned. These tables do not hold every clone; where another copy was compared, an unresolved V gene accounts for under half, and the others remain unexplained. The sample table records 59,000 or so clones; approximately 79% of these occur just once. The top ten hold more than 3.5% of the sample. Source: CD4+ or CD8+ T cells sorted from blood, taken in a trial of the OX40 agonist ivuxolimab. Every receptor here comes from an adult with an advanced solid tumor such as melanoma, head and neck, liver or kidney cancer.

The chain employs TRBV7-3 and TRBJ2-1; 8 bases map to TRBD2. The V and J ends lost 2 bases and 7 bases, in that order; junction bases with no gene match: 13. The CDR3 sequence is 17 residues long. Per germline, CDR1 SGHTA and CDR2 FQGTGA. The CDR3 sequence: CASSLPPLAGGLNEQFF. Written as DNA, the CDR3 is TGTGCCAGCAGCTTACCCCCCCTAGCGGGTGGGTTGAATGAGCAGTTCTTC.

CDR3 nucleotide sequence: TGTGCCAGCAGTTTACTCCAGGGCCCCCGTATCAAGCAGTACTTC. Amino acid sequence: CASSLLQGPRIKQYF. The rearrangement uses TRBV27 and TRBJ2-7; D possibly corresponds to TRBD1 (5 bases). The CDR3 is 15 residues long. The germline CDR1 and CDR2 sequences are MNHEY and SMNVEV (reference sequence). V lost 2 bases and J lost 8, with 19 bases in between.

The V gene is TRBV11-3, the J gene TRBJ1-2; TRBD1 aligns across 10 bases. Germline-derived CDR1 and CDR2 are SGHNT and YENEEA. The CDR3 is 18 amino acids. V was clipped by 1 base and J by 8 bases; unmatched bases: 16. Here the CDR3 reads CASSLAGTGVIGAGGYTF. The CDR3 nucleotides read TGTGCCAGCAGCTTAGCCGGGACAGGGGTTATCGGTGCTGGAGGCTACACCTTC. The whole variable domain, remainder taken from reference TRBV11-3 and TRBJ1-2, is EAGVVQSPRYKIIEKKQPVAFWCNPISGHNTLYWYLQNLGQGPELLIRYENEEAVDDSQLPKDRFSAERLKGVDSTLKIQPAELGDSAVYLCASSLAGTGVIGAGGYTFGSGTRLTVV.

In its sample, this clone was seen once. This chain uses TRBV7-2 with TRBJ2-7; D ambiguous. V shed 7 bases and J shed 7 bases, with 14 bases lying between them. This CDR3 has 12 amino acids. The germline V gene encodes CDR1 SGHTA and CDR2 FQGNSA. The CDR3 is CASTHSPREQYF. CDR3 DNA sequence: TGTGCCAGCACTCATAGCCCGCGGGAGCAGTACTTC.

The chain links TRBV28 to TRBJ1-3; D gene uncertain. Deletions cut 5 bases from V and 4 bases from J, with 9 bases between. This CDR3 comprises 13 residues. The germline V gene encodes CDR1 MDHEN and CDR2 SYDVKM. CDR3 residues: CASSPFVGNTIYF. The CDR3 bases are TGTGCCAGCAGTCCCTTTGTAGGAAACACCATATATTTT.

This clone was picked up a small number of times. This chain uses TRBV7-2 with TRBJ1-1; D is uncertain. Trimming cost V 7 bases and J 1 base, with 10 bases left between them. The CDR3 length is 13 residues. Germline V lookup: CDR1 SGHTA, CDR2 FQGNSA. Here the CDR3 DNA reads TGTGCCAGCAACCTACCCTCGAACACTGAAGCTTTCTTT. It translates to CASNLPSNTEAFF.

The V gene is TRBV2, the J gene TRBJ2-1; TRBD2 matches 10 bases. The CDR3 covers 16 residues. V lost 7 bases to trimming and J lost 0 bases; unmatched junction nucleotides: 6. Per germline, CDR1 SNHLY and CDR2 FYNNEI. CDR3 amino acids: CASKLAGRSSYNEQFF. CDR3 coding DNA: TGTGCCAGCAAACTAGCGGGGAGGAGCTCCTACAATGAGCAGTTCTTC.

The rearrangement uses TRBV27 and TRBJ1-1; the match to TRBD1 covers 11 bases. Germline CDR1 is MNHEY and CDR2 is SMNVEV (reference sequence). This CDR3 is 17 amino acids long. With 3 bases clipped from V and 1 base from J, the junction kept 7 bases outside the gene matches. As DNA, the CDR3 is TGTGCCAGCAGTTTTAAGGACAGGGGGCTCGCGAACACTGAAGCTTTCTTT. Encoded protein: CASSFKDRGLANTEAFF.

The chain has TRBV5-1 and TRBJ1-2, with 7 bases that match TRBD1. After removal of 4 bases from V and 0 bases from J, the junction contained 6 bases not matched to a gene. CDR1 SGHRS and CDR2 YFSETQ come from the germline V gene. The CDR3 has 15 amino acids. The CDR3 DNA reads TGCGCCAGCAGCCATCAGGGGGAAGCTAACTATGGCTACACCTTC. This encodes CASSHQGEANYGYTF.

V gene TRBV5-1 combines with J gene TRBJ2-7; TRBD1 matches at 7 bases. CDR1 is SGHRS, CDR2 YFSETQ, per germline. This CDR3 has 14 residues. The J segment lost 2 bases and the V segment lost 2 bases, leaving 4 bases of the junction unmatched. In DNA form, the CDR3 reads TGCGCCAGCAGCTTCGGGACAGAACCCTACGAGCAGTACTTC. Its translation is CASSFGTEPYEQYF.

The chain couples TRBV6-1 to TRBJ1-4; D possibly corresponds to TRBD1 (6 bases). Germline CDR1 reads MNHNS; CDR2 reads SASEGT. V lost 7 bases to trimming and J lost 4 bases, with 16 bases between them. This CDR3 region has 15 residues. The CDR3 nucleotides are TGTGCCAGCAAACACTGGTGGACAGATAATGAAAAACTGTTTTTT. Amino acid sequence: CASKHWWTDNEKLFF.

For the CDR3, the DNA is TGTGCCAGCAGCGCGTGGACAGGAGGCATGAACACTGAAGCTTTCTTT. It specifies CASSAWTGGMNTEAFF. The V gene is TRBV9, the J gene TRBJ1-1; 7 positions match TRBD1. Germline loops: CDR1 SGDLS, CDR2 YYNGEE. The length of the CDR3 is 16 residues. J was trimmed by 0 bases and V by 3 bases; bases with no gene match: 8. The full variable domain, its missing parts supplied by reference TRBV9 and TRBJ1-1, is DSGVTQTPKHLITATGQRVTLRCSPRSGDLSVYWYQQSLDQGLQFLIQYYNGEERAKGNILERFSAQQFPDLHSELNLSSLELGDSALYFCASSAWTGGMNTEAFFGQGTRLTVV.

This chain links TRBV5-4 with TRBJ1-1, with 7 bases matching TRBD1. Germline V gene data show CDR1 as SGHNT and CDR2 as YYREEE (reference sequence). The CDR3 contains 13 residues. The V gene end was trimmed by 4 bases and the J gene end by 10 bases; junction bases not matched to a gene: 10. The CDR3 spells CASSRTGVVRAFF. The CDR3 DNA follows: TGTGCCAGCAGCAGAACAGGGGTGGTAAGAGCTTTCTTT.

The chain uses TRBV6-6 and TRBJ2-5, with unresolved D. Gene TRBJ2-7 matches the end of the DNA better, so the J call may be wrong. The CDR3 length is 13 residues. Germline-derived CDR1 and CDR2 are MNHNY and SVGAGI (reference sequence). CDR3: CASSLLGLNEQYF. The CDR3 coding sequence is TGTGCCAGCAGTTTATTAGGTTTGAACGAGCAGTACTTC.

The V gene is TRBV7-9, the J gene TRBJ2-3; D is ambiguous. The CDR3 extends over 11 amino acids. V lost 3 bases to trimming and J lost 4 bases, with 2 bases between them. Germline lookup yields CDR1 SEHNR and CDR2 FQNEAQ (reference sequence). CDR3 residues: CASSLADTQYF. CDR3 DNA sequence: TGTGCCAGCAGCTTGGCAGATACGCAGTATTTT. The full variable domain, rest sourced from reference TRBV7-9 and TRBJ2-3, is DTGVSQNPRHKITKRGQNVTFRCDPISEHNRLYWYRQTLGQGPEFLTYFQNEAQLEKSRLLSDRFSAERPKGSFSTLEIQRTEQGDSAMYLCASSLADTQYFGPGTRLTVL.

V usage is TRBV6-5 and J usage is TRBJ1-1; a possible D gene is TRBD1 (6 bases). Germline V gene lookup returns CDR1 MNHEY and CDR2 SVGAGI. Trimming left V 2 bases short and J 6 bases short, with 16 bases between. The length of the CDR3 is 15 residues. This chain's CDR3 is CASSYGGILRPEAFF. CDR3 bases: TGTGCCAGCAGTTACGGGGGCATTCTCCGACCTGAAGCTTTCTTT.

This chain uses TRBV19 with TRBJ2-6; D remains unclear. Germline V gene lookup returns CDR1 LNHDA and CDR2 SQIVND (reference sequence). The CDR3 spans 17 residues. Trimming removed 4 bases from V and 1 base from J, with 14 bases in between. CDR3 protein: CASSSSGPRSGANVLTF. The CDR3 coding sequence is TGTGCCAGTAGTAGTAGTGGGCCTAGATCTGGGGCCAACGTCCTGACTTTC.